One sample yielded the 20 T cell receptor beta chains listed below, sequenced in a study of T cells after yellow fever vaccination. TCRdb re-analysed the 5' RACE reads in MiXCR, keeping a single row per CDR3 protein. The table lists about 220,000 distinct CDR3 sequences, 6.5% to 7.5% of them singletons. Sequenced here: CD4+ T cells sorted from PBMCs, sampled on the day of the yellow fever booster vaccination. The source of these receptors is a man between 25 and 39 years old who received the YFV17D yellow fever vaccine.

This clonotype occurred many times. This chain joins TRBV3-1 and TRBJ2-5, with D perhaps matching TRBD2 (5 bases). V was pared by 1 base and J by 1 base, with 10 bases between. The CDR3 runs 15 residues. Germline CDR1 is LGHDT and CDR2 is YNNKEL (reference sequence). The CDR3 here is CASSQGMAGQETQYF. CDR3 bases: TGTGCCAGCAGCCAAGGTATGGCGGGCCAAGAGACCCAGTACTTC.

This clonotype was detected a few times. The rearrangement links TRBV23-1 to TRBJ2-4; D possibly corresponds to TRBD1 (6 bases). TRBV23-1 has ORF status, its function being uncertain. CDR3 length: 17 amino acids. V lost 1 base and J lost 5, with 18 bases in between. The CDR3 nucleotides read TGCGCCAGCAGTCAATACAGGACAGTCAATTGCGAAAACATTCAGTACTTC. The encoded protein is CASSQYRTVNCENIQYF.

The chain employs TRBV7-2 and TRBJ2-1, with D uncertain. V dropped 3 bases and J dropped 10 bases, with 10 bases sitting between them. Germline V gene data show CDR1 as SGHTA and CDR2 as FQGNSA. The CDR3 extends over 12 amino acids. CDR3 loop: CASSLRWGEQFF. CDR3 bases: TGTGCCAGCAGCTTGAGGTGGGGAGAGCAGTTCTTC.

J is TRBJ2-3 and V is TRBV5-6; TRBD2 matches at 10 bases. Trimming took 4 bases from V and 0 from J; bases not matched to a gene: 5. CDR1 SGHDT and CDR2 YYEEEE come from the germline V gene. The CDR3 has 16 amino acids. CDR3: CASSRPSGRSTDTQYF. Written as DNA, the CDR3 is TGTGCCAGCAGCAGACCTAGCGGGAGAAGCACAGATACGCAGTATTTT.

This clonotype was found many times. The V gene is TRBV4-3, the J gene TRBJ2-1; 9 bases fit TRBD2. In germline, CDR1 is LGHNA, CDR2 YSLEER. The J segment lost 6 bases and the V segment lost 1 base, leaving 7 bases of the junction unmatched. CDR3 length equals 16 residues. The DNA for the CDR3 is TGCGCCAGCAGCCAAGGCTTAAAAGCGGGAGGCAATGAGCAGTTCTTC. This encodes CASSQGLKAGGNEQFF.

The table lists this clonotype with many counts. The V and J genes are TRBV12-3 or TRBV12-4 and TRBJ2-6, with 7 bases matching TRBD1. This CDR3 has 18 amino acids. After removal of 7 bases from V and 0 bases from J, the junction contained 12 bases not matched to a gene. The CDR3 reads CASMKRGQQASGANVLTF. The CDR3, as DNA: TGTGCCAGCATGAAGAGGGGACAGCAAGCCTCTGGGGCCAACGTCCTGACTTTC.

A few counts support this clonotype. The V gene is TRBV18, the J gene TRBJ2-7; 12 bases align to TRBD2. Germline V gives CDR1 KGHSH, CDR2 LQKENI. The junction had 7 bases not matched to a gene; V was cut back by 4 bases and J by 3 bases. This CDR3 has 16 amino acids. The CDR3, as DNA: TGTGCCAGCTCACTCCGGACTAGCGGGACTAACTACGAGCAGTACTTC. This translates into CASSLRTSGTNYEQYF.

There are many counts of this clonotype. The rearrangement uses TRBV7-9 and TRBJ2-7; tentative D call: TRBD1 (6 bases). The CDR3 loop spans 14 amino acids. CDR1 and CDR2 from the germline V gene are SEHNR and FQNEAQ (reference sequence). Trimming took off 1 base at V and 5 bases at J, with 12 bases between the two ends. The DNA for the CDR3 is TGTGCCAGCAGCTTAGTGGGGGCGTGGGACGAGCAGTACTTC. Translating it yields CASSLVGAWDEQYF.

This clonotype was counted many times. J is TRBJ2-3 and V is TRBV7-2; 14 nucleotides align to TRBD2. CDR1 SGHTA and CDR2 FQGNSA come from the germline V gene. This CDR3 is 17 amino acids long. V shed 4 bases, J shed 3 bases, and the junction held 6 bases outside the gene matches. Here the CDR3 reads CASSSGTSGSGTDTQYF. Written as DNA, the CDR3 is TGTGCCAGCAGCTCCGGGACTAGCGGGAGTGGAACAGATACGCAGTATTTT.

The chain combines TRBV9 with TRBJ2-1; 13 nucleotides match TRBD2. CDR1 is SGDLS and CDR2 is YYNGEE in the germline V gene. The CDR3 runs 15 residues. V lost 4 bases to trimming and J lost 5 bases; unmatched junction nucleotides: 3. CDR3: CASSYGTSGNNEQFF. The CDR3 DNA reads TGTGCCAGCAGCTACGGGACTAGCGGGAACAATGAGCAGTTCTTC.

The CDR3 protein is CASSLRSSEETQYF. CDR3 in DNA: TGTGCCAGCAGCTTAAGGTCGTCAGAAGAGACCCAGTACTTC. This chain links TRBV7-2 with TRBJ2-5; D ambiguous. The V end was cut by 2 bases, the J end by 3 bases, with 10 bases between. Germline CDR1 and CDR2: SGHTA and FQGNSA. The length of the CDR3 is 14 residues.

V is TRBV10-1 and J is TRBJ1-5; D unclear. V dropped 3 bases and J dropped 7 bases, with 7 bases sitting between them. The germline V gene has CDR1 WNHNN and CDR2 SYGVQD (reference sequence). The CDR3 is 12 amino acids. The CDR3 spells CASSDSGQPQHF. CDR3 bases: TGCGCCAGCAGTGATTCGGGACAGCCCCAGCATTTT.

This clonotype was counted a single time. This rearrangement joins TRBV5-1 to TRBJ2-5; the match to TRBD1 covers 9 bases. This CDR3 spans 15 amino acids. J was trimmed by 5 bases and V by 5 bases; bases with no gene match: 10. Germline CDR1 SGHRS, CDR2 YFSETQ. The CDR3, as DNA: TGCGCCAGCAGTTACGGGACAGGGTCTCAGGAGACCCAGTACTTC. Translated: CASSYGTGSQETQYF.

This clonotype was seen at least ten times. This chain joins TRBV19 and TRBJ2-7; the match to TRBD1 covers 7 bases. CDR3 length: 13 amino acids. Germline CDR1 LNHDA, CDR2 SQIVND (reference sequence). V lost 5 bases to trimming and J lost 3 bases; unmatched junction nucleotides: 4. The CDR3 DNA reads TGTGCCAGTAGTGATGGACAGGTCTACGAGCAGTACTTC. Protein: CASSDGQVYEQYF.

Only a few counts were recorded for this clonotype. This chain connects TRBV7-9 to TRBJ2-1; the match to TRBD2 covers 10 bases. With V trimmed by 7 bases and J by 8 bases, 5 bases remained unmatched. Per germline, CDR1 SEHNR and CDR2 FQNEAQ (reference sequence). CDR3 length: 13 amino acids. In DNA form, the CDR3 reads TGTGCCAGCAAGGTAGCGGGAGGCGATGAGCAGTTCTTC. It is translated as CASKVAGGDEQFF.

On this clonotype itself: One base away lies a much larger clone, so this may be a sequencing read error. The chain couples TRBV12-3 or TRBV12-4 to TRBJ2-7; TRBD1 is a possible D gene (6 bases). Trimming pared 6 bases from V and 5 bases from J, leaving 17 bases between. CDR3 length: 14 residues. This chain's CDR3 is CASRTVTGADEQYF. In DNA form, the CDR3 reads TGTGCCAGCAGGACCGTGACAGGAGCGGACGAGCAGTACTTC.

This clonotype was counted at least ten times. The V call is TRBV29-1, the J call TRBJ2-7; no reliable D call. Per germline, CDR1 SQVTM and CDR2 ANQGSEA. CDR3 size: 12 residues. V lost 0 bases and J lost 4, with 7 bases in between. CDR3 coding DNA: TGCAGCGTTGAAGATCTCCGGTACGAGCAGTACTTC. This encodes CSVEDLRYEQYF.

With respect to this clonotype: A read error is possible here, since a much larger clone lies one base away. The V call is TRBV29-1, the J call TRBJ2-7; D not resolved. CDR3 length equals 15 residues. Germline V gene data show CDR1 as SQVTM and CDR2 as ANQGSEA. CDR3 nucleotides: TGCAGCATTGAAGGATACCGAGGAGTCATCTACGAGCAGTACTTC. Its protein is CSIEGYRGVIYEQYF.

This chain joins TRBV11-3 and TRBJ2-1, with 12 bases fitting TRBD2. CDR3 size: 16 residues. Losses at the gene ends were 4 bases for V and 6 bases for J; bases not matched to a gene: 7. From germline, CDR1 is SGHNT and CDR2 YENEEA. The CDR3: CASSSELAGGGNEQFF. Here the CDR3 DNA reads TGTGCCAGCAGCTCCGAACTAGCGGGAGGAGGCAATGAGCAGTTCTTC.

This clonotype has ten or more counts. The chain has TRBV7-2 and TRBJ2-4, with D possibly matching TRBD2 (7 bases). The V end was cut by 3 bases, the J end by 4 bases, with 10 bases between. CDR3 length: 14 residues. Germline V CDR1 and CDR2: SGHTA, FQGNSA. The CDR3 spells CASSLGGGKNIQYF. In DNA, the CDR3 is TGTGCCAGCAGCTTGGGAGGGGGAAAAAACATTCAGTACTTC.